Given below is one T cell receptor beta chain in context. TCRdb re-called the 5' RACE reads with MiXCR, one entry per CDR3 protein. The sample lists about 87,000 distinct CDR3 sequences; about 14% were seen once. The V end lost 1 base, the J end lost 6 bases, and 4 bases lay between the germline ends. Germline V gene data show CDR1 as LGHDT and CDR2 as YNNKEL (reference sequence). This CDR3 is 12 amino acids long. These data belong to a study of early T cells in non-severe SARS-CoV-2 infection. The sample was whole blood. This TCR was recovered from an adult who was a healthcare worker with PCR-confirmed SARS-CoV-2 infection or an uninfected control (not recorded which). This rearrangement joins TRBV3-1 to TRBJ1-3; D is ambiguous. In nucleotides, the CDR3 is TGTGCCAGCAGCCAAGGGGTAAACACCATATATTTT. Translation gives CASSQGVNTIYF.